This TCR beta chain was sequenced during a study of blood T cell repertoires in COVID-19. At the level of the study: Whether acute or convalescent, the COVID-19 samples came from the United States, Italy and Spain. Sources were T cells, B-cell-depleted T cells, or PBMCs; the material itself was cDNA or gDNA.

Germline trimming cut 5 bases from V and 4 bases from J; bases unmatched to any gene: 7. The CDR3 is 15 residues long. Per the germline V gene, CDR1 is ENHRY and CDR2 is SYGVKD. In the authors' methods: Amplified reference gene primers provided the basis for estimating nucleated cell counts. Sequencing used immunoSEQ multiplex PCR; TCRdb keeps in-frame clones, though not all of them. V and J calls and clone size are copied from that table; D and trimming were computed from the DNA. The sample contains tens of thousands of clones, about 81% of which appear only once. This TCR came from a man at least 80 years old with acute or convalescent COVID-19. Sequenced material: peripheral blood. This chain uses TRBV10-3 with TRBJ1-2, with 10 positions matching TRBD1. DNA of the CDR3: TGTGCCATCAGTTCCGGGACAGGGGCTACCTATGGCTACACCTTC. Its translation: CAISSGTGATYGYTF.